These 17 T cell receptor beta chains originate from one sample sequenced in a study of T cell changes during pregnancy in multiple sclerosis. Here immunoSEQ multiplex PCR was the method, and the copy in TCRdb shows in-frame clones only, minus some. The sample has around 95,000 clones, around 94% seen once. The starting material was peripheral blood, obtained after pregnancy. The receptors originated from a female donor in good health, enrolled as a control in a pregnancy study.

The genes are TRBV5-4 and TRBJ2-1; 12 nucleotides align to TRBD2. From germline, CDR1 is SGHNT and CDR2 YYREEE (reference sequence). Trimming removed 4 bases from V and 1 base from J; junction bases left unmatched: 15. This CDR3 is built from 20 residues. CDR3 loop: CASSPQLTSGSLPSYNEQFF. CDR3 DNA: TGTGCCAGCAGCCCTCAATTGACTAGCGGGAGCCTCCCTTCCTACAATGAGCAGTTCTTC.

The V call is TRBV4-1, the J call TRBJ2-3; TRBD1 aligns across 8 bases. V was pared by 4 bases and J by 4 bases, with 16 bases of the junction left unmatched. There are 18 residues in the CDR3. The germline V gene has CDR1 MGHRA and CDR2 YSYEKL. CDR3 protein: CASSPLSRTRGLPDTQYF. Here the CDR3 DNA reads TGCGCCAGCAGCCCGTTAAGCCGAACCAGGGGGCTACCAGATACGCAGTATTTT.

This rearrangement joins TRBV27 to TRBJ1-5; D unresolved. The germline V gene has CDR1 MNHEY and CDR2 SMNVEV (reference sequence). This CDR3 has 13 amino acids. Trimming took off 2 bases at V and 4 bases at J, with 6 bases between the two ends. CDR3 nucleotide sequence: TGTGCCAGCAGTTTAAGTCGGAATCAGCCCCAGCATTTT. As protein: CASSLSRNQPQHF.

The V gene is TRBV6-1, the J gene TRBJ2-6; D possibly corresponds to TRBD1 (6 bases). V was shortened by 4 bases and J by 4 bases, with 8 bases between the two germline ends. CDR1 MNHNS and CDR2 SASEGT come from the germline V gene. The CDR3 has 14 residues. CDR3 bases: TGTGCCAGCAGTGTAAGGGGGGGGGCCAACGTCCTGACTTTC. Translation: CASSVRGGANVLTF.

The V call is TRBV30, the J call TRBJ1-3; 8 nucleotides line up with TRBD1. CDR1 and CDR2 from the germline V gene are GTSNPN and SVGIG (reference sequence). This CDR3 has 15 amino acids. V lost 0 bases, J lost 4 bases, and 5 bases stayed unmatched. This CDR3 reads CAWSVGQGRGNTIYF. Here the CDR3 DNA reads TGTGCCTGGAGTGTCGGACAGGGCAGAGGAAACACCATATATTTT.

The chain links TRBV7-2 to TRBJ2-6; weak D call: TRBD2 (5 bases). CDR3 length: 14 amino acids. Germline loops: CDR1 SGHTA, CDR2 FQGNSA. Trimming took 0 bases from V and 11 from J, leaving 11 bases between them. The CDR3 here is CASSLASGRHVLTF. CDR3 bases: TGTGCCAGCAGCTTAGCAAGCGGCCGGCACGTCCTGACTTTC.

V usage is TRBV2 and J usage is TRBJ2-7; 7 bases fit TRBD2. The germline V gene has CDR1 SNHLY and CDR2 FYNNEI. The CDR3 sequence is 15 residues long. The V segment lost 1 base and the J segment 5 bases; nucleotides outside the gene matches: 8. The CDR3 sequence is CASSEVAAGVHEQYF. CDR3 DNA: TGTGCCAGCAGTGAAGTCGCGGCGGGAGTGCACGAGCAGTACTTC.

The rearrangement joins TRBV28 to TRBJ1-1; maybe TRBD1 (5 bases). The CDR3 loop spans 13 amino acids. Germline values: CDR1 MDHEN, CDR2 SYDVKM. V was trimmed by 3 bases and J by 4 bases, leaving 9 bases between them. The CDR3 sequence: CASSLGGSTEAFF. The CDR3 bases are TGTGCCAGCAGTTTGGGGGGGAGCACTGAAGCTTTCTTT.

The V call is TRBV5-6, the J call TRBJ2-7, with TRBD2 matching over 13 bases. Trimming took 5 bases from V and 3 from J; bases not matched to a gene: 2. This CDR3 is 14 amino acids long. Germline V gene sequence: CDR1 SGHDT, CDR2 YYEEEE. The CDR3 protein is CASSGLAGVYEQYF. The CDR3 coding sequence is TGTGCCAGCAGTGGACTAGCGGGAGTCTACGAGCAGTACTTC.

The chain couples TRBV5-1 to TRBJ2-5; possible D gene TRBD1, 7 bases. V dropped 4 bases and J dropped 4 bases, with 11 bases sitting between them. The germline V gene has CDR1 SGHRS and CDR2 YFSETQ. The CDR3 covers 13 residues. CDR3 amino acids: CASSPQGGETQYF. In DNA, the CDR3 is TGCGCCAGCAGCCCTCAGGGGGGAGAGACCCAGTACTTC.

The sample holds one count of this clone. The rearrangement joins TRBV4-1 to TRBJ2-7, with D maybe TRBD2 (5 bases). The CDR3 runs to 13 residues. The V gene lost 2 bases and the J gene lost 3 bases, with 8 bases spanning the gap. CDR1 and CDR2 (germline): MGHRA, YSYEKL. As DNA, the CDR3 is TGCGCCAGCAGCCAACCGGGGAACTACGAGCAGTACTTC. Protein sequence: CASSQPGNYEQYF.

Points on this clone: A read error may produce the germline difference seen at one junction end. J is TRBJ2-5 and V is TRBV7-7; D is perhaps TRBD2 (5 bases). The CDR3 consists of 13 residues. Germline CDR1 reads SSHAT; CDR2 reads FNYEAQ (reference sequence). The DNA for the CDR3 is TGTGCTAGCAGCTTACGGACTCGGGAGACCCAGTACTTC. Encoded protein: CASSLRTRETQYF.

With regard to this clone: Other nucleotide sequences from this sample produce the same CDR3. The CDR3 is CASSLGQGSYEQYF. CDR3 sequence (DNA): TGCGCCAGCAGCTTGGGACAGGGTTCCTACGAGCAGTACTTC. The chain recombines TRBV5-1 with TRBJ2-7; 7 positions agree with TRBD1. This CDR3 has 14 residues. After removal of 0 bases from V and 1 base from J, the junction contained 1 base not matched to a gene. Germline loops: CDR1 SGHRS, CDR2 YFSETQ.

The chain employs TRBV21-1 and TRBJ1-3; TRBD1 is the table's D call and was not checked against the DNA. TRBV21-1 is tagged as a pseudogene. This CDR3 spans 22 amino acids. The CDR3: CASSKGVRSYRGKRGSGNTIYF. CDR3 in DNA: TGTGCCAGCAGCAAAGGGGTGCGGTCGTACAGGGGGAAAAGGGGCTCTGGAAACACCATATATTTT.

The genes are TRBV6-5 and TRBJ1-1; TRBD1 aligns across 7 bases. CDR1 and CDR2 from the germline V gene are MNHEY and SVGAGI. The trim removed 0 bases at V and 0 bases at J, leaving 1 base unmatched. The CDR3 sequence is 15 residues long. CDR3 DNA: TGTGCCAGCAGTTACTCGAGGGGGCTGAACACTGAAGCTTTCTTT. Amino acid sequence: CASSYSRGLNTEAFF.

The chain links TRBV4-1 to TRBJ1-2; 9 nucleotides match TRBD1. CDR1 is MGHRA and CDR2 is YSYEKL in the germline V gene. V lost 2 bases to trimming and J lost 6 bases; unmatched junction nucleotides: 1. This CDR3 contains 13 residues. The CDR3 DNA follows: TGCGCCAGCAGCCAAACAGGGGGCGATGGCTACACCTTC. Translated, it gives CASSQTGGDGYTF.

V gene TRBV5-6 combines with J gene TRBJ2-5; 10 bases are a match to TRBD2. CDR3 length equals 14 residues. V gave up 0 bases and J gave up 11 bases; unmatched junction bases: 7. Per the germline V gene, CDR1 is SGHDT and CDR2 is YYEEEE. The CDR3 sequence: CASSLAPLAGPQYF. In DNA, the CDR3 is TGTGCCAGCAGCTTGGCTCCACTAGCGGGGCCACAGTACTTC.